Below are 12 T cell receptor beta chains sequenced from a single sample in a study of cytomegalovirus exposure and HLA in healthy donors. PCR primers comprised 60 Vbeta and 13 Jbeta primers. Data came from immunoSEQ multiplex PCR; TCRdb stores just in-frame clones and leaves some out. The table shows 90,000 to 100,000 clones, with 70% occurring only once. Sequencing input: PBMCs. The receptor source for this set is a man aged 50 to 60 in good health and CMV-seronegative.

The genes are TRBV5-4 and TRBJ2-5, with 9 bases fitting TRBD1. The CDR3 covers 15 residues. Trimming at V came to 3 bases and at J to 5 bases, leaving 8 bases not matched to a gene. CDR1 and CDR2 (germline): SGHNT, YYREEE (reference sequence). The CDR3 loop reads CASSWGQGSGETQYF. The CDR3 nucleotides read TGTGCCAGCAGCTGGGGACAGGGCAGTGGGGAGACCCAGTACTTC.

This chain connects TRBV19 to TRBJ1-2; D not resolved. Germline CDR1 is LNHDA and CDR2 is SQIVND (reference sequence). With 5 bases removed from V and 8 bases from J, the gap between germline ends came to 15 bases. The CDR3 runs 13 residues. CDR3 amino acids: CASSQETRRGYTF. DNA for the CDR3: TGTGCCAGTAGTCAGGAGACAAGGAGGGGCTACACCTTC. Full variable domain (outside the CDR3, taken from reference TRBV19 and TRBJ1-2): DGGITQSPKYLFRKEGQNVTLSCEQNLNHDAMYWYRQDPGQGLRLIYYSQIVNDFQKGDIAEGYSVSREKKESFPLTVTSAQKNPTAFYLCASSQETRRGYTFGSGTRLTVV.

The chain links TRBV10-2 to TRBJ2-1, with 7 nucleotides matching TRBD2. Germline V gene data show CDR1 as WSHSY and CDR2 as SAAADI. V was pared by 3 bases and J by 7 bases, with 12 bases of the junction left unmatched. The CDR3 consists of 16 residues. CDR3 coding DNA: TGCGCCAGCAGTGATCCGATCCGCTTAGCGGGTAATGAGCAGTTCTTC. Its protein product is CASSDPIRLAGNEQFF.

This chain uses TRBV9 with TRBJ2-5, with D possibly TRBD2 on 5 matching bases. Germline CDR1 and CDR2: SGDLS and YYNGEE. This CDR3 has 16 residues. V lost 6 bases and J 5 bases, leaving 23 bases between the germline ends. CDR3 DNA sequence: TGTGCCAGCACTGGAGGAAGGGCGGGCCCGGGCGAGACCCAGTACTTC. Its translation is CASTGGRAGPGETQYF.

This clone was observed a few times. The chain recombines TRBV4-3 with TRBJ1-6, with 7 nucleotides matching TRBD1. V was clipped by 4 bases and J by 3 bases; unmatched bases: 6. The CDR3 sequence is 16 residues long. Germline V gives CDR1 LGHNA, CDR2 YSLEER. Here the CDR3 DNA reads TGCGCCAGCAGCCGCCTGGGACAGTACTATAATTCACCCCTCCACTTT. Translation: CASSRLGQYYNSPLHF.

The gene calls are TRBV5-1 and TRBJ2-3, with 11 bases identical to TRBD2. The CDR3 has 15 amino acids. Germline V gene sequence: CDR1 SGHRS, CDR2 YFSETQ. V lost 4 bases, J lost 7 bases, and 8 bases stayed unmatched. The CDR3 spells CASSVAGTSGNTQYF. The CDR3 DNA sequence: TGCGCCAGCAGCGTTGCCGGGACTAGCGGTAATACGCAGTATTTT. The entire variable domain, with the rest obtained from reference TRBV5-1 and TRBJ2-3, is as follows: KAGVTQTPRYLIKTRGQQVTLSCSPISGHRSVSWYQQTPGQGLQFLFEYFSETQRNKGNFPGRFSGRQFSNSRSEMNVSTLELGDSALYLCASSVAGTSGNTQYFGPGTRLTVL.

V gene TRBV28 combines with J gene TRBJ1-5, with unresolved D. Trimming removed 2 bases at V and 2 bases at J, with 10 bases between. Germline lookup yields CDR1 MDHEN and CDR2 SYDVKM. The CDR3 covers 15 residues. For the CDR3, the DNA is TGTGCCAGCAGTTTAGGGCAATGGGGCAATCAGCCCCAGCATTTT. Translating it yields CASSLGQWGNQPQHF. Full variable domain (missing parts from reference TRBV28 and TRBJ1-5): DVKVTQSSRYLVKRTGEKVFLECVQDMDHENMFWYRQDPGLGLRLIYFSYDVKMKEKGDIPEGYSVSREKKERFSLILESASTNQTSMYLCASSLGQWGNQPQHFGDGTRLSIL.

This rearrangement joins TRBV5-4 to TRBJ2-4, with TRBD1 matching over 9 bases. V was clipped by 0 bases and J by 4 bases; unmatched bases: 17. The CDR3 is made up of 20 amino acids. Per germline, CDR1 SGHNT and CDR2 YYREEE (reference sequence). The CDR3 DNA is TGTGCCAGCAGCTTGGCTCCCGGGACAGGGATTTGGGGGCGAAAAAACATTCAGTACTTC. Translation gives CASSLAPGTGIWGRKNIQYF. Full variable domain (outside the CDR3, taken from reference TRBV5-4 and TRBJ2-4): ETGVTQSPTHLIKTRGQQVTLRCSSQSGHNTVSWYQQALGQGPQFIFQYYREEENGRGNFPPRFSGLQFPNYSSELNVNALELDDSALYLCASSLAPGTGIWGRKNIQYFGAGTRLSVL.

A single count supports this clone. This CDR3 reads CASSRGQGGYEKLFF. CDR3 in DNA: TGTGCCAGCAGCCGCGGACAGGGTGGATATGAAAAACTGTTTTTT. The chain links TRBV6-5 to TRBJ1-4; 8 nucleotides line up with TRBD1. Germline loops: CDR1 MNHEY, CDR2 SVGAGI. V was pared by 6 bases and J by 6 bases, with 9 bases of the junction left unmatched. The CDR3 totals 15 residues.

The chain has TRBV6-6 and TRBJ2-1, with unresolved D. Per germline, CDR1 MNHNY and CDR2 SVGAGI (reference sequence). V lost 0 bases, J lost 3 bases, and 6 bases lay in between. The CDR3 is made up of 14 amino acids. DNA for the CDR3: TGTGCCAGCAGTTACTCACGGGTCTACAATGAGCAGTTCTTC. This codes for CASSYSRVYNEQFF.

The chain joins TRBV19 to TRBJ2-5; the D gene is possibly TRBD1 (5 bases). The CDR3 is 16 residues long. Germline V gene sequence: CDR1 LNHDA, CDR2 SQIVND (reference sequence). Between the trimmed V and J ends, which lost 5 bases and 2 bases, there was a span of 18 bases. The CDR3 region is CASSPWGSGPQETQYF. The CDR3 DNA sequence: TGTGCCAGTAGTCCATGGGGTTCAGGGCCACAAGAGACCCAGTACTTC.

The gene calls are TRBV18 and TRBJ1-2; D not certain. Germline loops: CDR1 KGHSH, CDR2 LQKENI. The V gene lost 3 bases and the J gene lost 0 bases, with 26 bases spanning the gap. This CDR3 comprises 20 residues. The CDR3 DNA sequence: TGTGCCAGCTCACCTAAGAATAGCGGACCGTTCATAGAAGCTAACTATGGCTACACCTTC. Protein product: CASSPKNSGPFIEANYGYTF.